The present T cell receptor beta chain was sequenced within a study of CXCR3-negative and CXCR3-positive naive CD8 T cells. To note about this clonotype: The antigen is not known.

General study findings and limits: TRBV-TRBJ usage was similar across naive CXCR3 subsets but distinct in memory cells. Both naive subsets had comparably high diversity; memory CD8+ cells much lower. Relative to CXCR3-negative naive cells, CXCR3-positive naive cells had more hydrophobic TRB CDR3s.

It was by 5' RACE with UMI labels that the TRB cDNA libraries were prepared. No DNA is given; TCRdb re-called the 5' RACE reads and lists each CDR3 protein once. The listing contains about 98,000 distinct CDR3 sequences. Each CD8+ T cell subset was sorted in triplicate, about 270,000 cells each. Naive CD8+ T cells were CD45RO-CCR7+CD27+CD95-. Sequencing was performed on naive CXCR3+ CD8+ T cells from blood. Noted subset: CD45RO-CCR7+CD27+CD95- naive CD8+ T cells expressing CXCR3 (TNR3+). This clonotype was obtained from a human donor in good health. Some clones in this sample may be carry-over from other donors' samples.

The CDR3 spells CASSRAGGETEAFF. V and J are TRBV2 and TRBJ1-1; TCRdb picks TRBD1, but there is no DNA to check that call. Germline lookup yields CDR1 SNHLY and CDR2 FYNNEI. The CDR3 is made up of 14 amino acids.